Included here is one T cell receptor beta chain sequence, with context. Its antigen target is currently unknown. No qualities accompany the bases; no much larger clone lies one base away. Collaborating institutions collected whole blood in K2EDTA tubes following their own protocols. For TCRbeta analysis, collaborators shipped samples as frozen whole blood, isolated PBMCs, or DNA extracted from either of those sample types. TCRbeta CDR3 regions were amplified from genomic DNA using the immunoSEQ Assay, a bias-controlled multiplex PCR. Turning to the authors' computational methods: The number of nucleated cells in each sample was estimated from the amplification of reference gene primers within the assay. To quantify the absolute abundance of each unique TCRbeta CDR3 rearrangement, sequence reads were collapsed and filtered. For each sample, productive Simpson clonality was calculated by taking the square root of Simpson's diversity index across productive rearrangements. The table comes from immuneACCESS by way of TCRdb, which keeps in-frame sequences with V and J called. Part of the clones is missing from these tables; in studies checked, under half for an unresolved V gene and the rest for unknown reasons. V and J calls and clone size are copied from that table; D and trimming were computed from the DNA. The sample has tens of thousands of clones on record, roughly 85% of them singletons. The ten biggest clones cover 1.2% of the sample.

This record comes from a study of blood T cell repertoires in COVID-19 (TCRdb year 2020). In the study overall: Samples from collaborators originated in the United States, Italy and Spain and spanned both the acute and convalescent phases of COVID-19. The material from the prospective study consisted of cDNA or gDNA derived from T cells, B-cell-depleted T cells, or PBMCs. Deeply sampled blood TCRbeta repertoires from subjects exposed to, actively infected with, or recovered from COVID-19 were included in the dataset. The repertoires were made available in a free public database intended to serve as a resource for research on the immune response to SARS-CoV-2. The samples were drawn from the first 160 participants of the ongoing ImmuneRACE study and from some 1,300 subjects provided by 6 global collaborators. The sample metadata nearly always contained a de-identified subject ID, COVID-19 status, age in years and sex. Where available, HLA class I and class II types were taken from metadata supplied by the sample provider and were not determined by assay-based typing.

Broad study findings and their caveats: The quantity of clinical and demographic metadata differed by source and by participant and was supplied without curation.

The TCR sequence derives from a man aged 40-55 years with acute or convalescent COVID-19. Input material: peripheral blood.

At the DNA level, the sequence is TGTGCCTGGAGAAGTTCGGTTGGTAGCACTGAAGCTTTCTTT. The resulting protein is CAWRSSVGSTEAFF. Recombination joined TRBV30 with TRBJ1-1; no D gene can be assigned with confidence. The CDR3 spans 14 residues, from the cysteine through the phenylalanine. Only CDR3 DNA is held: 42 bases, read in frame from base 1. A distance of 15 bases separates the germline ends of V and J, which lose 3 bases and 4 bases respectively. The germline V gene (reference sequence) sets CDR1 to GTSNPN and CDR2 to SVGIG.